One T cell receptor (beta chain) is described in this entry. The antigen this receptor binds is unknown. The record has no base qualities; no much larger clone is one base away. Receptors were amplified or captured by the immunoSEQ multiplex PCR assay. The original methods were these. To diagnose cytomegalovirus status from the catalog of TCR beta chain sequences, a statistical classification framework was built. TCRdb stores this immuneACCESS table with in-frame sequences only. Part of the clones is absent; in the studies checked, under half of the shortfall reflects unresolved V genes, and no reason is known for the rest. The DNA gave D and trimming, while V, J and clone size come from that table. In all, the sample holds roughly 48,000 clones, and 88% of those were seen once. The ten most abundant clones make up approximately 6.7% of the sample. V sheds 0 bases and J sheds 4 bases, leaving 7 bases between their ends. The CDR3 has 13 amino acids, counting the end cysteine and phenylalanine. Only CDR3 DNA is held: 39 bases, read in frame from base 1. For CDR1 and CDR2, the germline V gene lists SGDLS and YYNGEE.

Separate from the approximately 670-subject first cohort, the validation cohort of about 130 subjects was the group to which the donors belonged. These data originate in a study of cytomegalovirus exposure and HLA in healthy donors (dated by TCRdb to the late 2010s). With regard to the full study: The roughly 670 repertoires of the first cohort and the 120 validation repertoires were produced on the same platform, according to a later analysis. A separate validation cohort of roughly 120 different subjects was used in addition to the roughly 700-subject first cohort. To predict cytomegalovirus infection status, the study combined high-throughput TCR immunosequencing, statistical association of individual TCRs with disease status, and machine learning. The study aimed to test whether signatures of past pathogen exposure could be identified by cataloging public T cell receptors. Here is what the overall study found, with its caveats: A later analysis had no HLA typing for the validation cohort, so co-occurrence there was scored across all 120 or so repertoires. The study listed 164 TCR beta chains as associated with cytomegalovirus. According to the authors, the approach could potentially be generalized to other disease states and immunological phenotypes. Across donors, most TCR sequences were observed very rarely, whereas some public TCRs were present in many individuals. The classifier was reported to diagnose cytomegalovirus status with high specificity and sensitivity in both the original and validation cohorts. Of the cluster scores, approximately 94% were above 0 in a later analysis, which found that TCRs clustered in the first cohort also tended to co-occur in the approximately 120 validation repertoires. Three of the identified cytomegalovirus-associated TCR beta chains were confirmed in vitro to be specific for cytomegalovirus antigens.

The chain is encoded by TRBV9 joined to TRBJ1-1, with an unclear D gene assignment. This TCR derives from a woman aged 25 to 39 in good health and CMV-seronegative. Sequencing input: PBMCs. The bases read TGTGCCAGCAGCGTAGGGGCAGCCACTGAAGCTTTCTTT. It translates to CASSVGAATEAFF.